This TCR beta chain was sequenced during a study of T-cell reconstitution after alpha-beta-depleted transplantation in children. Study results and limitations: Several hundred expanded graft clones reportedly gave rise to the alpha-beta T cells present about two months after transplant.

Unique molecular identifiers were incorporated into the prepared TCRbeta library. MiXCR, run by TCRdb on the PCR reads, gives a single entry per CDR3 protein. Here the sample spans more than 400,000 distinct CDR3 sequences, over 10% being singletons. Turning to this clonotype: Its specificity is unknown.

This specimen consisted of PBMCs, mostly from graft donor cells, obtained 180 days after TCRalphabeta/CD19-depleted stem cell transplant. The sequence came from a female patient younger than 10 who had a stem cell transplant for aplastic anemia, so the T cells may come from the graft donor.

As DNA, the CDR3 is TGCGCCAGCAGCTTGGCAGGGGAAGGCTATGGCTACACCTTC. It codes for CASSLAGEGYGYTF. This chain connects TRBV5-1 to TRBJ1-2; D possibly corresponds to TRBD1 (6 bases). Trimming removed 0 bases from V and 4 bases from J, with 10 bases in between. This CDR3 region has 14 residues. Germline CDR1 is SGHRS and CDR2 is YFSETQ.